This T cell receptor (beta chain) stems from a study of Ad26.COV2.S vaccination and SARS-CoV-2 variants. Looking at the study overall: Vaccine-arm donor from the placebo-controlled COV1001 Ad26.COV2.S trial. Intramuscularly, Ad26.COV2.S was given either once or twice, 56 days apart.

V was shortened by 0 bases and J by 2 bases, with 8 bases between the two germline ends. CDR1 and CDR2 from the germline V gene are SGHDT and YYEEEE. The CDR3 runs 14 residues. Treatment in this sample: over 15 received Ad26.COV2.S at low or high dose, single or two shots; about 5 received placebo; per-sample allocation not given. Sampling happened 63 days after the first vaccine or placebo injection. Vaccination employed an Ad26 vector expressing the Wuhan-strain SARS-CoV-2 spike. Only in-frame clones appear in the TCRdb table, and some are missing; sequencing was by immunoSEQ multiplex PCR. The sample consists of more than 300,000 clones, about 86% of them appearing once.

The chain is built from TRBV5-6 and TRBJ1-2; a possible D gene is TRBD1 (5 bases). The material sequenced was peripheral blood, taken in a trial of Ad26.COV2.S vaccine versus placebo. The sequence came from a person aged 18-60 years who received the Ad26.COV2.S COVID-19 vaccine or a placebo. The CDR3 sequence: CASSLDNRNYGYTF. The CDR3 DNA reads as TGTGCCAGCAGCTTGGATAACAGGAACTATGGCTACACCTTC.